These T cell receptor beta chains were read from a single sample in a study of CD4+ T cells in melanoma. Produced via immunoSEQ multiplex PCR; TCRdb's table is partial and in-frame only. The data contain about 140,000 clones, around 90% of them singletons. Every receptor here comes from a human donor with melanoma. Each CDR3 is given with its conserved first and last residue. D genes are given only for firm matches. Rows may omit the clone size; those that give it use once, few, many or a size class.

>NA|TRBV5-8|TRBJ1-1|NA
TGTGCCAGCAGCTTAACCAACAGGGTCATGAACACTGAAGCTTTCTTT
CASSLTNRVMNTEAFF
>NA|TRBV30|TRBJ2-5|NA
TGTGCCTGGGAGGGGGGGGCCAAGACCCAGTACTTC
CAWEGGAKTQYF
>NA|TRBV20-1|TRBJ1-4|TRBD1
TGCAGTGCTGGGACAGCAGAAAAACTGTTTTTT
CSAGTAEKLFF
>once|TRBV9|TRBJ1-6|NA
TGTGCCAGCAGCGCCGGATCACCGGGGCGAGGGAATTCACCCCTCCACTTT
CASSAGSPGRGNSPLHF
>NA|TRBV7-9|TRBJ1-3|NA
TGTGCCAGCAGCGCCGCAGGGAGGAACACCATATATTTT
CASSAAGRNTIYF
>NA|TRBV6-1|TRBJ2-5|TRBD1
TGTGCCAGCACTAGGGGGCTTGGCGAGACCCAGTACTTC
CASTRGLGETQYF
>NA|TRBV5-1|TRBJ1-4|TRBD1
TGCGCCAGCAGCTTGATAGGACAGGGCAACAATGAAAAACTGTTTTTT
CASSLIGQGNNEKLFF
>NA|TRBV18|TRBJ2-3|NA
TGTGCCAGCTCCCCGGCGGGAGATACGCAGTATTTT
CASSPAGDTQYF
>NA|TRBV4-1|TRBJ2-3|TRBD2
TGCGCCAGCAGCCTTCGACTAGCGGGGGACACAGATACGCAGTATTTT
CASSLRLAGDTDTQYF
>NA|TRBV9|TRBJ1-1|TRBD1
TGTGCCAGCAGAAACGAGACAGGGGACACTGAAGCTTTCTTT
CASRNETGDTEAFF
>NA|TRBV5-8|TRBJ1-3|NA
TGTGCCAGCAGCTTGGAAGGTGTTGTCGGAAACACCATATATTTT
CASSLEGVVGNTIYF
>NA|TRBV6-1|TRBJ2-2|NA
TGTGCCAGCAGTGAGGTCGGCAGGAGGGAAACCGGGGAGCTGTTTTTT
CASSEVGRRETGELFF
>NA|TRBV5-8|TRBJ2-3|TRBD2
TGTGCCAGCAGCTGGGGACTAGCGGGGGGCCCAGATACGCAGTATTTT
CASSWGLAGGPDTQYF
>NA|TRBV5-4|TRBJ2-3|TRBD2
TGTGCCAGCAGCTCCGGGACTAGCGGGGGTGGTACGCAGTATTTT
CASSSGTSGGGTQYF
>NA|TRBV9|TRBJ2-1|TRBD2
TGTGCCAGCAGCGTAGGTCGGGGGGCCTACAATGAGCAGTTCTTC
CASSVGRGAYNEQFF
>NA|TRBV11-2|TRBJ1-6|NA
TGTGCCAGCAGCCGTTCAAATTCACCCCTCCACTTT
CASSRSNSPLHF
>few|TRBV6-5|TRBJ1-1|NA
TGTGCCAGCGGGGGACGGTGGAACACTGAAGCTTTCTTT
CASGGRWNTEAFF
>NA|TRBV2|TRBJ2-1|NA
TGTGCCAGCAGTTCTTACATCGCCTCCTACAATGAGCAGTTCTTC
CASSSYIASYNEQFF
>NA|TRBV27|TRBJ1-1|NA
TGTGCCAGCAAGCGGCACCAATTGAACACTGAAGCTTTCTTT
CASKRHQLNTEAFF
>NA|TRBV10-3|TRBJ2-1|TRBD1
TGTGCCATCAAGGCAGGGGGTGATGAGCAGTTCTTC
CAIKAGGDEQFF
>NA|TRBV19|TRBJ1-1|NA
TGTGCAAGCCGGGGCGCCCTTGCTGAAGCTTTCTTT
CASRGALAEAFF
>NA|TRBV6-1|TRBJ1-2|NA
TGTGCCAGCAGTGATGCCAGGAGGAATTATGGCTACACCTTC
CASSDARRNYGYTF
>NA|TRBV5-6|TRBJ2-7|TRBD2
TGTGCCAGCAGCTTCTTCGGGGGGGGCTCCTACGAGCAGTACTTC
CASSFFGGGSYEQYF
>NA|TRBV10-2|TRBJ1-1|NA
TGCGCCAGCAGTGAGTGGGCAGCGGGCACTGAAGCTTTCTTT
CASSEWAAGTEAFF
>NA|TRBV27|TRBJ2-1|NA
TGTGCCAGCAGTTTGCGGAGTAGCTCCTACAATGAGCAGTTCTTC
CASSLRSSSYNEQFF
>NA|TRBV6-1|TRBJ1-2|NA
TGTGCCAGCGCTAGGGAGGGGTGGGGCTACACCTTC
CASAREGWGYTF
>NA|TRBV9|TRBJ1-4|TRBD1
TGTGCCAGCAGCTCCACAGGGGGACAAGGTGAAAAACTGTTTTTT
CASSSTGGQGEKLFF
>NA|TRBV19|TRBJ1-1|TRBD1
TGTGCCAGTAGTACCGGGACAGGGAGGATCACTGAAGCTTTCTTT
CASSTGTGRITEAFF
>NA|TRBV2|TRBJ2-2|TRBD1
TGTGCCAGCAGTGAGAGGCAGGGGGTGAACACCGGGGAGCTGTTTTTT
CASSERQGVNTGELFF
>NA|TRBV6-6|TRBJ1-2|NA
TGTGCCAGCAGTTACCGGGTATTCTATGGCTACACCTTC
CASSYRVFYGYTF
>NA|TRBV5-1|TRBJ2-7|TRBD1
TGCGCCAGCAGCTTGGCCCAGGGGGCATACGAGCAGTACTTC
CASSLAQGAYEQYF
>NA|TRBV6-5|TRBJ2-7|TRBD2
TGTGCCAGCAGTTACTCGTTCGGGGGGGGGTACGAGCAGTACTTC
CASSYSFGGGYEQYF
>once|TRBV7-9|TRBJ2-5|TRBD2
TGTGCCAGCAGCTTGCGGGGGACTAGCGGGGCGGGACCCAAAGAGACCCAGTACTTC
CASSLRGTSGAGPKETQYF
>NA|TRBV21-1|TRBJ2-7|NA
TGTGCCAGCAGCAAAGACAGGGGAGAGGAGCAGTACTTC
CASSKDRGEEQYF
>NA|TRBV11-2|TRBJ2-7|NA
TGTGCCAGCAGCTGGGGGGGGCGGGGAGAGCAGTACTTC
CASSWGGRGEQYF
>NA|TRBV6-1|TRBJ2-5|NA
TGTGCCAGCAGGAAACAGGGCCAAGAGACCCAGTACTTC
CASRKQGQETQYF
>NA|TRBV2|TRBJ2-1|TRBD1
TGTGCCAGCAGTCTACAGGGGGCGAAGATTAACAATGAGCAGTTCTTC
CASSLQGAKINNEQFF
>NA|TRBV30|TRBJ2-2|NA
TGTGCCTGGAGGTGGGGCGCGAACACCGGGGAGCTGTTTTTT
CAWRWGANTGELFF
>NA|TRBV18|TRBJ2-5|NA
TGTGCCAGCTCACCTAACTATGGGACTTCGAGGGAGACCCAGTACTTC
CASSPNYGTSRETQYF
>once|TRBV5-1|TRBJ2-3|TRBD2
TGCGCCAGCAGAGATTGGCGGGGGGGCACAGATACGCAGTATTTT
CASRDWRGGTDTQYF
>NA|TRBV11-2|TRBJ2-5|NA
TGTGCCAGCAGCTTAGCGGGGCGCCAAGAGACCCAGTACTTC
CASSLAGRQETQYF
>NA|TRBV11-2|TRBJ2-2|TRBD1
TGTGCCAGCAGCTTATATTCAGGACAGGCGATTGGGTCCGGGGAGCTGTTTTTT
CASSLYSGQAIGSGELFF
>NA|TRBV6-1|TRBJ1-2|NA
TGTGCCAGCAGTGATGCCCCAGTAGGGGTTAGCTACACCTTC
CASSDAPVGVSYTF
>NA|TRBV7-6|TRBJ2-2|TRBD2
TGTGCCAGCAGCTTAGGGACTAGCCTTAACACCGGGGAGCTGTTTTTT
CASSLGTSLNTGELFF
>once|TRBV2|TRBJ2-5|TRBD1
TGTGCCAGCAGTGCATCCGGGACAGGGACCGGAAAGACCCAGTACTTC
CASSASGTGTGKTQYF